This TCR beta chain came from a study of T-cell memory formation after mild COVID-19. About the study: Most TCR clusters belonged to a single donor.

This clonotype was counted only a few times. What it binds is not known. TCRdb independently ran MiXCR on the 5' RACE reads; one entry per CDR3 protein. The table records 180,000 or so distinct CDR3 sequences, around a tenth of them present only once. The CDR3 loop spans 15 amino acids. Trimming removed 1 base at V and 3 bases at J, with 10 bases between. CDR1 and CDR2 (germline): SGHNT, YYREEE (reference sequence). Study outcomes and limitations: SARS-CoV-2 specificity was not confirmed for second-wave clones peaking on day 37.

The receptor comes from a man aged 18 to 30 who had mild COVID-19 (a few samples of this study predate the infection). Cell type and time point are not known. Sequencing used PBMCs or a T cell subset sorted from them (not recorded which). The chain joins TRBV5-4 to TRBJ2-2; unclear D gene. In DNA, the CDR3 is TGTGCCAGCAGCTTGCTTAGTTATCACACCGGGGAGCTGTTTTTT. Protein sequence: CASSLLSYHTGELFF.